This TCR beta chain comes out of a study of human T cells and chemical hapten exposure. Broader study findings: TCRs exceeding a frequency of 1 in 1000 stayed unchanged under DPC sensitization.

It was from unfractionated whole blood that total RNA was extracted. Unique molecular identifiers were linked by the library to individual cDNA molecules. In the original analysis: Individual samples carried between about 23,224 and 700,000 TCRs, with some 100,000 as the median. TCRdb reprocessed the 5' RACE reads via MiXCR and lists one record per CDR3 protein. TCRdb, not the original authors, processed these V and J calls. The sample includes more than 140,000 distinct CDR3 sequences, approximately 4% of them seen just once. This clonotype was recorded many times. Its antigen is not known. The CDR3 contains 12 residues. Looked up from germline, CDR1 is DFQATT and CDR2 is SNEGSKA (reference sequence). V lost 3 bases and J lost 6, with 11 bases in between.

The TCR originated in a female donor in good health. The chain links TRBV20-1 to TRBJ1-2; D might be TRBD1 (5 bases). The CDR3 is CSASPRGNGYTF. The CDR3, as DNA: TGCAGTGCTAGCCCACGGGGGAATGGCTACACCTTC.